This T cell receptor beta chain was obtained from a study of spatial heterogeneity in lung cancer. Trimming removed 6 bases from V and 7 bases from J; junction bases left unmatched: 15. This CDR3 is 14 amino acids long. Germline V gene lookup returns CDR1 DFQATT and CDR2 SNEGSKA (reference sequence). MiXCR, run by TCRdb on the 5' RACE reads, gives a single entry per CDR3 protein. The table shows approximately 2,000 distinct CDR3 sequences, with around 5% occurring only once. Time point defined: sample taken at primary tumor resection. Approximately 70 TRACERx patients with early, untreated non-small cell lung cancer donated samples. The sequenced material consisted of unsorted whole RNA from tumor, nontumor lung or frozen PBMC. This clonotype is labeled medium-sized. Antigen specificity is unknown. The study, taken as a whole, reports: Counts that tracked tumor mutation counts were those of expanded intratumoral alpha and beta TCRs.

Specimen: lung tumor tissue, collected at surgery. This TCR derives from a male donor with early-stage non-small cell lung cancer. The chain couples TRBV20-1 to TRBJ2-7, with TRBD1 identical over 7 bases. CDR3 nucleotides: TGCAGTGCGGTCGGACAGGCTGGGTCGCGAGAGCAGTACTTC. It codes for CSAVGQAGSREQYF.